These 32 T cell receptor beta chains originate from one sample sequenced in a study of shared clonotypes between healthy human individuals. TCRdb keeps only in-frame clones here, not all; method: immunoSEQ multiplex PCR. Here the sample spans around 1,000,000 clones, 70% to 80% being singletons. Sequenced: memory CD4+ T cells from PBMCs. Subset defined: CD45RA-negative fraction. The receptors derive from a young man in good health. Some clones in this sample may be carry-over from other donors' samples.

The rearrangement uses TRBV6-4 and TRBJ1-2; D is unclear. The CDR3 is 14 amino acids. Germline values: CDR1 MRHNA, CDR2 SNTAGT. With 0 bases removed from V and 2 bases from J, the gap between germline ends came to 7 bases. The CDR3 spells CASSDSGTNYGYTF. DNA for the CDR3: TGTGCCAGCAGTGACTCGGGCACCAACTATGGCTACACCTTC.

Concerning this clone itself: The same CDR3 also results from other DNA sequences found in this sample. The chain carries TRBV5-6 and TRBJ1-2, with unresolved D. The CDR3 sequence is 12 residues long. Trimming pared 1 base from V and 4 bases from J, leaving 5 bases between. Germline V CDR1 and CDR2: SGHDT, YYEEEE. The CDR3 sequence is CASSLRSYGYTF. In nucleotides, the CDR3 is TGTGCCAGCAGCTTGCGATCCTATGGCTACACCTTC.

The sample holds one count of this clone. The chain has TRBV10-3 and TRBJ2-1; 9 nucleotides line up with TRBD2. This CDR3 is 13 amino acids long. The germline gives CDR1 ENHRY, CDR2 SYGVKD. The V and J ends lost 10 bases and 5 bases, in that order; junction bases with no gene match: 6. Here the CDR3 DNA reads TGTGCCACCGGTGAGCGGGAGGACAATGAGCAGTTCTTC. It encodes CATGEREDNEQFF.

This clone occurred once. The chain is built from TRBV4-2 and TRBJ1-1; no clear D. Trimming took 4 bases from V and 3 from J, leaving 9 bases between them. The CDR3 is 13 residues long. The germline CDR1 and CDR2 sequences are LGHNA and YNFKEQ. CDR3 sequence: CASSRNPHTEAFF. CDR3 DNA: TGTGCCAGCAGCCGAAACCCTCACACTGAAGCTTTCTTT.

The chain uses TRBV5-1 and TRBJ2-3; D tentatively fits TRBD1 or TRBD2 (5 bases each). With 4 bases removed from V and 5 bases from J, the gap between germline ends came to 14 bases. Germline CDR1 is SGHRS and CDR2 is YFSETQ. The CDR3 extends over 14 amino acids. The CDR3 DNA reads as TGCGCCAGCAGCGCGGCTCTGGGGGAAGATACGCAGTATTTT. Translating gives CASSAALGEDTQYF.

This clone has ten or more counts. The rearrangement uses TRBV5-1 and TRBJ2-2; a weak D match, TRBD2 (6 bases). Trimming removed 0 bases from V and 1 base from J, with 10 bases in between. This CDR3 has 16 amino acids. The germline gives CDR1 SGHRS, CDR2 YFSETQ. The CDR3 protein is CASSLAGGVNTGELFF. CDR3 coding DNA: TGCGCCAGCAGCTTGGCTGGCGGGGTGAACACCGGGGAGCTGTTTTTT.

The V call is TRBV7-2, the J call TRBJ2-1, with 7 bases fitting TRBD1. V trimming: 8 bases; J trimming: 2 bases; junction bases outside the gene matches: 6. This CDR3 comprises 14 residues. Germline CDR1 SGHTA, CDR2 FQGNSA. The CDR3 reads CASRRQGPYNEQFF. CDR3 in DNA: TGTGCCAGCCGCAGACAGGGTCCCTACAATGAGCAGTTCTTC.

The CDR3 reads CSATRGDIQYF. The CDR3 DNA follows: TGCAGTGCTACCAGGGGTGACATTCAGTACTTC. This chain links TRBV20-1 with TRBJ2-4; possibly TRBD1 for D (6 bases). The CDR3 loop spans 11 amino acids. Trimming shortened V by 4 bases and J by 8 bases, and 9 bases separated the two germline ends. Germline V gives CDR1 DFQATT, CDR2 SNEGSKA (reference sequence).

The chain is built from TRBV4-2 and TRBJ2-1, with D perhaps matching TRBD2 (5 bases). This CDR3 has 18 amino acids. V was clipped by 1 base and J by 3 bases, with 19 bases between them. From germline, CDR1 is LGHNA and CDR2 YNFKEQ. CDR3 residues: CASSQGPSRFALYNEQFF. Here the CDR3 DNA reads TGTGCCAGCAGCCAAGGGCCTAGCCGGTTCGCTCTCTACAATGAGCAGTTCTTC.

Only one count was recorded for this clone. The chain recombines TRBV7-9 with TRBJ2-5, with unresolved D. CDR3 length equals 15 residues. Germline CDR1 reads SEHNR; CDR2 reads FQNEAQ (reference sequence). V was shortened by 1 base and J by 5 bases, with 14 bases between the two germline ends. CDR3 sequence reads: CASSLGGIGGETQYF. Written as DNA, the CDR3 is TGTGCCAGCAGCTTAGGTGGCATTGGTGGGGAGACCCAGTACTTC.

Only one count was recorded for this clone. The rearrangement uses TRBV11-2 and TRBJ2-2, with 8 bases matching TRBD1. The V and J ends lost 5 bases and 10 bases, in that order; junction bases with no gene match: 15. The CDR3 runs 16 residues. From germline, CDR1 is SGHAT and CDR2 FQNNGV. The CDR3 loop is CASSPGFQGAREELFF. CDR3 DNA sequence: TGTGCCAGCAGCCCCGGCTTTCAGGGGGCGCGGGAGGAGCTGTTTTTT.

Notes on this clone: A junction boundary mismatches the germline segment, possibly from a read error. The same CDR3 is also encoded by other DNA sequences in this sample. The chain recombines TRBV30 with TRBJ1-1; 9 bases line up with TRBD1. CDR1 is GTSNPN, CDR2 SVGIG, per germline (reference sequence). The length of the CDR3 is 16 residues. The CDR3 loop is CASSTGTGLLNTEAFF. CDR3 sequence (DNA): TGTGCCTCCTCAACCGGGACAGGGCTCTTGAACACTGAAGCTTTTTTT.

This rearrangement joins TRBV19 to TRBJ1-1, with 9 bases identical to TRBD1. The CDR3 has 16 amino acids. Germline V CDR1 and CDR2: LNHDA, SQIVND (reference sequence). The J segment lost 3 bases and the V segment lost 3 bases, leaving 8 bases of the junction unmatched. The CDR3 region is CASSIVQGATYTEAFF. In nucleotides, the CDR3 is TGTGCCAGTAGTATTGTACAGGGGGCGACCTACACTGAAGCTTTCTTT.

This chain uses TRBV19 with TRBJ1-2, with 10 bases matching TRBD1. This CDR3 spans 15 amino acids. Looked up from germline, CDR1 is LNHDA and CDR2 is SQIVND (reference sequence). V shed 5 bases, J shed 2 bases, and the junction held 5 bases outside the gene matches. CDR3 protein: CASSSRGQGNYGYTF. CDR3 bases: TGTGCCAGTAGTTCCCGGGGACAGGGGAACTATGGCTACACCTTC.

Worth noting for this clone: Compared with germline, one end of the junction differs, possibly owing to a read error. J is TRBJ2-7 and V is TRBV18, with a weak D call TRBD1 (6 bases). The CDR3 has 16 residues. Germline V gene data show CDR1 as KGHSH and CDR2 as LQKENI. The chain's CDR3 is CASSVSGTKGVDDQYF. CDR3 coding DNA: TGTGCCAGCTCAGTATCCGGGACAAAAGGTGTGGACGATCAGTACTTC. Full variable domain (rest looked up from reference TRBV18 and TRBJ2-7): NAGVMQNPRHLVRRRGQEARLRCSPMKGHSHVYWYRQLPEEGLKFMVYLQKENIIDESGMPKERFSAEFPKEGPSILRIQQVVRGDSAAYFCASSVSGTKGVDDQYFGPGTRLTVT.

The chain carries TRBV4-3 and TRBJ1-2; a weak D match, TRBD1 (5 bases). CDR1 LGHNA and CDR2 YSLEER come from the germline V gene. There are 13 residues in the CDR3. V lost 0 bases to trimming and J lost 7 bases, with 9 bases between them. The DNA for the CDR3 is TGCGCCAGCAGCCAAGAATGGGGGACTGGCTACACCTTC. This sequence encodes CASSQEWGTGYTF.

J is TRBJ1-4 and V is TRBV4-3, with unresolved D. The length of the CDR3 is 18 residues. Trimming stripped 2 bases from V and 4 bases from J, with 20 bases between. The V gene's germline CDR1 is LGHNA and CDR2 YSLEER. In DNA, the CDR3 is TGCGCCAGCAGCCAAACCCCCCCTGACGGGGTCTATAATGAAAAACTGTTTTTT. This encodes CASSQTPPDGVYNEKLFF.

This chain's CDR3 is CSASSEEQFF. The CDR3 nucleotides are TGCAGTGCTAGCAGCGAGGAGCAGTTCTTC. The J gene is TRBJ2-1, the V gene TRBV20-1; D remains ambiguous. Trimming stripped 3 bases from V and 10 bases from J, with 7 bases between. Germline V gene data show CDR1 as DFQATT and CDR2 as SNEGSKA (reference sequence). The CDR3 is 10 residues long.

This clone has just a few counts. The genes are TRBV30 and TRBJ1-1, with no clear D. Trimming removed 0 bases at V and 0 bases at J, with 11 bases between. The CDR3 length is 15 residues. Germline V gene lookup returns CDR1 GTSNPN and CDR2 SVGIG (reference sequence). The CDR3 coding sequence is TGTGCCTGGAGTGTGTCAGTCCGGATGAACACTGAAGCTTTCTTT. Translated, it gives CAWSVSVRMNTEAFF. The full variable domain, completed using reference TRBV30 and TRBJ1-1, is SQTIHQWPATLVQPVGSPLSLECTVEGTSNPNLYWYRQAAGRGLQLLFYSVGIGQISSEVPQNLSASRPQDRQFILSSKKLLLSDSGFYLCAWSVSVRMNTEAFFGQGTRLTVV.

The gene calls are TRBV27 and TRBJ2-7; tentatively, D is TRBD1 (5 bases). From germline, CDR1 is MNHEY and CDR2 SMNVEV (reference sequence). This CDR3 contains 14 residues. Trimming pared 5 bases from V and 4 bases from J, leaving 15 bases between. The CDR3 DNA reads TGTGCCAGCAGTCTACGACGGCAGGGTTACGAGCAGTACTTC. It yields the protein CASSLRRQGYEQYF.

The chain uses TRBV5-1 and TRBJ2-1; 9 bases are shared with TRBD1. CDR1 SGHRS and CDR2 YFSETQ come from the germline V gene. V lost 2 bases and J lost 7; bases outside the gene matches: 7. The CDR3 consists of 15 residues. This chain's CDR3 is CASSFRDRVWNEQFF. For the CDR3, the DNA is TGCGCCAGCAGCTTCCGGGACAGGGTCTGGAATGAGCAGTTCTTC.

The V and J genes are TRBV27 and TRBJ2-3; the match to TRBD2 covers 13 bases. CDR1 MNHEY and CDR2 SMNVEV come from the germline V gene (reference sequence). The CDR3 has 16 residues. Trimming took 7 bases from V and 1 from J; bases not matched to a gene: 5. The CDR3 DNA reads TGTGCCAGCATGAGACTAGCGGGAGGCGGCACAGATACGCAGTATTTT. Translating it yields CASMRLAGGGTDTQYF.

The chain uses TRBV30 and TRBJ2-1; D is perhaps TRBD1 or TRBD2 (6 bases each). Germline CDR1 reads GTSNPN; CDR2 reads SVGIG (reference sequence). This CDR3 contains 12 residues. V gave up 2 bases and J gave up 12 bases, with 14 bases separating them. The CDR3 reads CAWSLQQGGQFF. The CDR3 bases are TGTGCCTGGAGTTTACAACAGGGAGGGCAGTTCTTC. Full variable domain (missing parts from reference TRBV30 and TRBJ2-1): SQTIHQWPATLVQPVGSPLSLECTVEGTSNPNLYWYRQAAGRGLQLLFYSVGIGQISSEVPQNLSASRPQDRQFILSSKKLLLSDSGFYLCAWSLQQGGQFFGPGTRLTVL.

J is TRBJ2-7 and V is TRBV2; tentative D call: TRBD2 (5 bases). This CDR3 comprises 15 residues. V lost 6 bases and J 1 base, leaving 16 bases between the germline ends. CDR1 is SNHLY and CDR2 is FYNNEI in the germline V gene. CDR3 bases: TGTGCCAGCAGGGCCGGACTGTCCGCTTCCTACGAGCAGTACTTC. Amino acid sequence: CASRAGLSASYEQYF.

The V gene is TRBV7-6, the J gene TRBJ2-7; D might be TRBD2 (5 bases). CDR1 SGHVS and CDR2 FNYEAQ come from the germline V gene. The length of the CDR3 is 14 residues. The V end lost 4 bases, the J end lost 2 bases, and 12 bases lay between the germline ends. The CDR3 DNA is TGTGCCAGCAGCTCCCTCGAGGGCCCCTACGAGCAGTACTTC. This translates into CASSSLEGPYEQYF.

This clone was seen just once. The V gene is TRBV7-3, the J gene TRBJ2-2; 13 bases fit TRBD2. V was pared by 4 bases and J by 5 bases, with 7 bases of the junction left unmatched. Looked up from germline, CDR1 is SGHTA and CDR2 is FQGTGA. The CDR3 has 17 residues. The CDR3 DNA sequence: TGTGCCAGCAGCTCTCCAGGACTAGCGGGAGCAACCGGGGAGCTGTTTTTT. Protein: CASSSPGLAGATGELFF.

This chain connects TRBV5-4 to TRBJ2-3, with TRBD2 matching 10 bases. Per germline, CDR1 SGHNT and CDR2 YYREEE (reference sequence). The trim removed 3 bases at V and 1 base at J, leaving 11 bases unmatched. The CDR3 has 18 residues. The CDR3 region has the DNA TGTGCCAGCAGCTATCCTGGACTAGCGGCCCTAGGCACAGATACGCAGTATTTT. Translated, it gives CASSYPGLAALGTDTQYF.

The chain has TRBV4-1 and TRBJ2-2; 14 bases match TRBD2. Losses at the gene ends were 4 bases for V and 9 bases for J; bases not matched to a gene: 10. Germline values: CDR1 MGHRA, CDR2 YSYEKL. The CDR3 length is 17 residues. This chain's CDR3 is CASSRKSTSGRARELFF. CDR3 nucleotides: TGCGCCAGCAGCCGAAAATCGACTAGCGGGAGGGCCAGGGAGCTGTTTTTT.

CDR3 loop: CASSPRDLAGRRNIQYF. The CDR3 DNA is TGTGCCAGCAGCCCAAGGGACCTAGCGGGGCGGAGAAACATTCAGTACTTC. This chain connects TRBV7-9 to TRBJ2-4, with 9 bases lining up with TRBD2. Germline-derived CDR1 and CDR2 are SEHNR and FQNEAQ (reference sequence). This CDR3 comprises 17 residues. The V segment lost 5 bases and the J segment 6 bases; nucleotides outside the gene matches: 14.

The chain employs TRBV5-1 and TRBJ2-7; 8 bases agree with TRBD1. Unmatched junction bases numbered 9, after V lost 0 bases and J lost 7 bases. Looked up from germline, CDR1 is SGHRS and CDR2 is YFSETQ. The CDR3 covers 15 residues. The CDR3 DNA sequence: TGCGCCAGCAGCTTGGTGGCAGGGGGCGCGGGGGAGCAGTACTTC. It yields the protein CASSLVAGGAGEQYF.

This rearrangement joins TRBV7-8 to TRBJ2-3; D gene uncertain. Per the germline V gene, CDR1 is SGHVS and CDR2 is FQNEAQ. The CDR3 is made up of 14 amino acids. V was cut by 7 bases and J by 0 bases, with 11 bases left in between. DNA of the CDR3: TGTGCCAGCAAGGCTTTTGCTAGCACAGATACGCAGTATTTT. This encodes CASKAFASTDTQYF.

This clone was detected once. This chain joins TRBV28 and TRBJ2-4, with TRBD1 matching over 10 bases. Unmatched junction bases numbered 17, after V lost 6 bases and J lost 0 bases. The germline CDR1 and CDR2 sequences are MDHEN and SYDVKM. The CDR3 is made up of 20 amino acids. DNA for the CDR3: TGTGCCAGCAGCCGCGGGACAGGGGTTTCCGGGGGGGTAGCCAAAAACATTCAGTACTTC. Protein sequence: CASSRGTGVSGGVAKNIQYF. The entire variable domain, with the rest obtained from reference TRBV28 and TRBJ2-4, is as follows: DVKVTQSSRYLVKRTGEKVFLECVQDMDHENMFWYRQDPGLGLRLIYFSYDVKMKEKGDIPEGYSVSREKKERFSLILESASTNQTSMYLCASSRGTGVSGGVAKNIQYFGAGTRLSVL.